This record covers a single TCR beta chain. This sample is part of a study of CD8+ T cells in alopecia areata. Treatment indicated: oral pan-JAK inhibitor, 5-10 mg twice daily. Researchers gathered lesional scalp punch biopsies and peripheral blood from patients with alopecia areata. TCR sequencing used cDNA made by reverse transcription of extracted RNA. Using immunoSEQ multiplex PCR, the repertoire was profiled, and TCRdb retains in-frame clones only, with some absent. The table lists approximately 100,000 clones, approximately 84% of them singletons. The CDR3 consists of 16 residues. After removal of 5 bases from V and 4 bases from J, the junction contained 11 bases not matched to a gene. Germline-derived CDR1 and CDR2 are MGHRA and YSYEKL.

This receptor was identified in a human donor with alopecia areata. The sample consisted of CD8+ T cells sorted from blood, taken between weeks 30 and 35, from a patient treated with tofacitinib. This chain joins TRBV4-1 and TRBJ2-1, with 7 bases identical to TRBD1. This CDR3 is CASSYPPGQMYNEQFF. The CDR3 coding sequence is TGCGCCAGCAGCTACCCACCGGGACAGATGTACAATGAGCAGTTCTTC.